This T cell receptor beta chain was sequenced for a study of blood T cell repertoires in COVID-19. Study as a whole: The study drew acute and convalescent COVID-19 samples from the United States, Italy and Spain. PBMCs, B-cell-depleted T cells, or T cells were the source of the cDNA or gDNA that made up the material.

This clone has just one count. The CDR3 runs to 14 residues. The germline CDR1 and CDR2 sequences are SEHNR and FQNEAQ (reference sequence). V lost 5 bases and J lost 3; bases outside the gene matches: 4. In the original processing: For nucleated cells, counts were estimated from reference gene primer amplification. Data came from immunoSEQ multiplex PCR; TCRdb stores just in-frame clones and leaves some out. From that table come the V and J calls and clone size; the DNA was used to work out D and trimming. The sample lists approximately 91,000 clones, over 70% occurring once. This clonotype was obtained from a woman aged 80 or older with acute or convalescent COVID-19. V gene TRBV7-9 combines with J gene TRBJ2-3; 8 positions agree with TRBD1. The material sequenced was peripheral blood. The CDR3 is CASSVRTGTDTQYF. Here the CDR3 DNA reads TGTGCCAGCAGCGTTCGGACAGGGACAGATACGCAGTATTTT.